The entry below describes one TCR beta chain. Its target is unknown. The ends lost 4 bases at V and 14 bases at J; junction bases unmatched: 16. This CDR3 is 16 amino acids long. Germline values: CDR1 SEHNR, CDR2 FQNEAQ (reference sequence). TCRdb re-derived calls from the reads in MiXCR, one entry per CDR3 protein. The sample has some 940,000 distinct CDR3 sequences; approximately 31% are singletons. This sample was included in a study of T cell repertoires in cytomegalovirus infection. Looking at the study overall: It was the public TCR beta signatures that indicated both CMV infection and matching HLA type.

Sequencing used cultured CD8+ T cells from PBMCs, obtained from culture after CMV antigen stimulation. This receptor was identified in a human donor in good health (CMV status not recorded). Some clones in this sample may be carry-over from other donors' samples. The genes are TRBV7-9 and TRBJ1-6; 8 bases align to TRBD1. The CDR3, as DNA: TGTGCCAGCAGCTCCCTAGCGGAGGACAGGGCCCGAGCCCTCCACTTT. Translating it yields CASSSLAEDRARALHF.